The 23 T cell receptor beta chains reported below all come from one sample, sequenced in a study of T cells in Graves' hyperthyroidism and ophthalmopathy. RNA transcripts yielded amplified TCR beta CDR3 regions. First-round RT-PCR targeting the TCR CDR3 was performed with the HTBI primer set. TCRdb reprocessed the multiplex PCR reads with MiXCR, giving one entry per CDR3 protein. The sample includes about 640,000 distinct CDR3 sequences, roughly 20% seen only once; the top ten take 34%. What was sequenced was blood. These receptors originate from a man aged 25-45 years with Graves' ophthalmopathy.

This clonotype was seen more than once but under ten times. The V gene is TRBV6-1, the J gene TRBJ2-7; 10 nucleotides match TRBD1. V trimming: 3 bases; J trimming: 8 bases; junction bases outside the gene matches: 7. Germline lookup yields CDR1 MNHNS and CDR2 SASEGT. The CDR3 length is 14 residues. The CDR3 bases are TGTGCCAGCAGTGAGTGGGGGACAGGGGTAAAGCAGTACTTC. Protein sequence: CASSEWGTGVKQYF.

Worth noting for this clonotype: The junction shows a germline mismatch at one end, possibly a read error. The gene calls are TRBV6-9 and TRBJ1-5, with D perhaps TRBD1 (6 bases). Per the germline V gene, CDR1 is MNHGY and CDR2 is SVAAGI. The CDR3 is 17 amino acids. CDR3 amino acids: CASSSGAGGYSSQPQHF. DNA of the CDR3: TGTGCCAGCAGTTCGGGGGCGGGAGGGTATAGCAGTCAGCCCCAGCATTTT.

This clonotype was detected only a few times. CDR3 bases: TGTGCCAGCAGCCAGGCCGCCGAGCGGGGTTACGAGCAGTACTTC. Its protein product is CASSQAAERGYEQYF. This chain uses TRBV3-1 with TRBJ2-7, with 7 positions matching TRBD2. The CDR3 extends over 15 amino acids. Germline CDR1 is LGHDT and CDR2 is YNNKEL (reference sequence). The J segment lost 4 bases and the V segment lost 3 bases, leaving 9 bases of the junction unmatched.

This clonotype was detected many times. The chain couples TRBV12-3 or TRBV12-4 to TRBJ2-7, with 7 bases aligning to TRBD1. The CDR3 is 14 amino acids. V shed 6 bases, J shed 1 base, and the junction held 6 bases outside the gene matches. The CDR3 sequence: CASSRDRVSYEQYF. CDR3 in DNA: TGTGCCAGCAGCCGGGACAGAGTATCCTACGAGCAGTACTTC.

Concerning this clonotype: A much larger clone is a single base away; this may be a read error. The chain employs TRBV13 and TRBJ2-7; D possibly uses TRBD1 or TRBD2 (5 bases each). CDR1 and CDR2 (germline): PRHDT, FYEKMQ (reference sequence). CDR3 length: 14 residues. V gave up 5 bases and J gave up 2 bases, with 13 bases separating them. The CDR3 region has the DNA TGTGCCAGCAGCGCCCGGGGCAGCCCCTACGAGCAGTACTTC. It yields the protein CASSARGSPYEQYF.

The chain uses TRBV4-2 and TRBJ2-7; 8 bases align to TRBD2. The CDR3 sequence is 17 residues long. Germline lookup yields CDR1 LGHNA and CDR2 YNFKEQ. Trimming took 4 bases from V and 2 from J; bases not matched to a gene: 13. The CDR3 sequence is CASSLKGAGGGPYEQYF. DNA for the CDR3: TGTGCCAGCAGCCTAAAAGGGGCGGGAGGAGGCCCCTACGAGCAGTACTTC.

This clonotype appeared many times. The rearrangement uses TRBV7-2 and TRBJ2-7; 11 positions agree with TRBD1. The CDR3 has 17 amino acids. V dropped 2 bases and J dropped 2; count of bases not matched to a gene: 8. Germline assignment: CDR1 SGHTA and CDR2 FQGNSA. CDR3 sequence reads: CASSLLRRTGGAYEQYF. The CDR3 nucleotides are TGTGCCAGCAGCTTACTCCGGAGGACAGGGGGCGCCTACGAGCAGTACTTC.

This clonotype was counted between two and nine times. The J gene is TRBJ2-5, the V gene TRBV7-6, with TRBD2 matching 9 bases. The CDR3 length is 15 residues. With V trimmed by 4 bases and J by 4 bases, 7 bases remained unmatched. The germline CDR1 and CDR2 sequences are SGHVS and FNYEAQ. CDR3 sequence reads: CASSSKLAGVETQYF. In DNA, the CDR3 is TGTGCCAGCAGCTCAAAACTAGCGGGCGTAGAGACCCAGTACTTC.

This clonotype occurred a few times. As DNA, the CDR3 is TGTGCCAGCAGCTTGGGGGGCAGGAGCCTCGGAGAGCAGTACTTC. It specifies CASSLGGRSLGEQYF. The V call is TRBV5-6, the J call TRBJ2-7; tentative D call: TRBD1 (5 bases). Germline CDR1 SGHDT, CDR2 YYEEEE. Trimming cost V 0 bases and J 7 bases, with 17 bases left between them. The CDR3 is made up of 15 amino acids.

About this clonotype itself: At one boundary the junction diverges from the germline segment, which might be a read error. The J gene is TRBJ2-1, the V gene TRBV5-1, with no clear D. Germline CDR1 reads SGHRS; CDR2 reads YFSETQ. The CDR3 spans 18 residues. The CDR3 DNA follows: TGTGCCAGCAGCCGCCGTGGATTGGACCACCGCGTTCCTCATGAGCAGTTCTTC. Its translation: CASSRRGLDHRVPHEQFF.

The V call is TRBV2, the J call TRBJ2-2, with D perhaps TRBD1 or TRBD2 (6 bases each). V was clipped by 8 bases and J by 8 bases, with 24 bases between them. The length of the CDR3 is 16 residues. The germline CDR1 and CDR2 sequences are SNHLY and FYNNEI. CDR3 loop: CASSTEQGGGFGELFF. The CDR3 DNA reads as TGTGCCAGCTCGACGGAACAGGGAGGAGGGTTTGGGGAGCTGTTTTTT.

This clonotype turned up a few times. This chain links TRBV4-1 with TRBJ1-5; the D is unclear. Trimming cost V 1 base and J 1 base, with 11 bases left between them. Germline lookup yields CDR1 MGHRA and CDR2 YSYEKL. The CDR3 has 16 residues. The CDR3 sequence is CASSQGNAGSNQPQHF. The DNA for the CDR3 is TGCGCCAGCAGCCAAGGGAACGCGGGGAGCAATCAGCCCCAGCATTTT.

This clonotype occurred a few times. The V call is TRBV29-1, the J call TRBJ2-7, with TRBD1 matching 9 bases. The CDR3 extends over 12 amino acids. Germline values: CDR1 SQVTM, CDR2 ANQGSEA. V trimming: 7 bases; J trimming: 6 bases; junction bases outside the gene matches: 7. The CDR3 DNA follows: TGCAGCGGTTTGGACAGGGGAACCGAGCAGTACTTC. Its translation: CSGLDRGTEQYF.

V gene TRBV6-1 combines with J gene TRBJ1-1; D gene ambiguous. The CDR3 sequence is 14 residues long. Deletions cut 5 bases from V and 1 base from J, with 11 bases between. CDR1 is MNHNS and CDR2 is SASEGT in the germline V gene. CDR3 amino acids: CASSNTEGNTEAFF. The CDR3 nucleotides are TGTGCCAGCAGTAACACTGAAGGGAACACTGAAGCTTTCTTT.

The sample holds a few counts of this clonotype. DNA for the CDR3: TGTGCCAGCAGCTTAGGAGTCTCGGGAGAAGCTTTCTTT. It codes for CASSLGVSGEAFF. The chain joins TRBV7-3 to TRBJ1-1; D call uncertain. Germline V CDR1 and CDR2: SGHTA, FQGTGA. The CDR3 loop spans 13 amino acids. The V end lost 2 bases, the J end lost 8 bases, and 12 bases lay between the germline ends.

The sample holds many counts of this clonotype. The genes are TRBV30 and TRBJ1-2; D remains unclear. From germline, CDR1 is GTSNPN and CDR2 SVGIG (reference sequence). V was pared by 4 bases and J by 3 bases, with 9 bases between. There are 12 residues in the CDR3. This CDR3 is CAWNEAYYGYTF. CDR3 bases: TGTGCCTGGAACGAGGCTTACTATGGCTACACCTTC.

In this sample, this clonotype turned up a few times. The chain joins TRBV6-2 or TRBV6-3 to TRBJ2-3; D is perhaps TRBD1 or TRBD2 (5 bases each). Trimming removed 5 bases from V and 4 bases from J, with 16 bases in between. The CDR3 consists of 15 residues. CDR1 and CDR2 (germline): MNHEY, SVGEGT. CDR3 coding DNA: TGTGCCAGCAGTCGCCAGAGAGGGGCGGCAGATACGCAGTATTTT. It is translated as CASSRQRGAADTQYF.

This clonotype was observed at least ten times. The V call is TRBV15, the J call TRBJ1-1, with 8 bases that match TRBD1. The length of the CDR3 is 13 residues. V shed 2 bases, J shed 4 bases, and the junction held 0 bases outside the gene matches. Germline V CDR1 and CDR2: LNHNV, YYDKDF (reference sequence). DNA for the CDR3: TGTGCCACCAGCAGAACAGGGGGCACTGAAGCTTTCTTT. It translates to CATSRTGGTEAFF.

This clonotype was detected many times. The genes are TRBV5-1 and TRBJ2-3; 7 nucleotides match TRBD2. CDR1 is SGHRS, CDR2 YFSETQ, per germline. The ends lost 5 bases at V and 4 bases at J; junction bases unmatched: 10. CDR3 length: 15 amino acids. CDR3 sequence: CASRPPAGEADTQYF. The CDR3 DNA reads as TGCGCCAGCAGACCCCCGGCGGGAGAGGCAGATACGCAGTATTTT.

The gene calls are TRBV6-5 and TRBJ2-2, with 7 bases aligning to TRBD2. The CDR3 covers 16 residues. The V and J ends lost 2 bases and 4 bases, in that order; junction bases with no gene match: 7. The V gene's germline CDR1 is MNHEY and CDR2 SVGAGI. The CDR3 sequence: CASSYKIGGSTGELFF. The CDR3 DNA sequence: TGTGCCAGCAGTTACAAGATCGGGGGGAGCACCGGGGAGCTGTTTTTT.

The rearrangement links TRBV18 to TRBJ2-3, with 8 bases fitting TRBD2. Germline CDR1 KGHSH, CDR2 LQKENI. J gave up 0 bases and V 4 bases, and 6 bases lay outside the gene matches. The CDR3 is 16 amino acids. CDR3 bases: TGTGCCAGCTCACACTCTTCTAGCGGGAGCACAGATACGCAGTATTTT. Translation gives CASSHSSSGSTDTQYF.

The genes are TRBV29-1 and TRBJ2-7, with D hard to call. This CDR3 comprises 13 residues. Trimming cost V 6 bases and J 1 base, with 13 bases left between them. The V gene's germline CDR1 is SQVTM and CDR2 ANQGSEA. CDR3 sequence (DNA): TGCAGCGTATTACCCAGTGGGTCCTACGAGCAGTACTTC. Translated, it gives CSVLPSGSYEQYF.

This clonotype has a count of ten or more. The gene calls are TRBV27 and TRBJ2-3; 7 bases agree with TRBD1. CDR3 length equals 14 residues. Germline V gene data show CDR1 as MNHEY and CDR2 as SMNVEV (reference sequence). The V gene end was trimmed by 6 bases and the J gene end by 1 base; junction bases not matched to a gene: 4. CDR3: CASSWTGGTDTQYF. CDR3 coding DNA: TGTGCCAGCAGCTGGACAGGAGGCACAGATACGCAGTATTTT.